The clone carrying this T cell receptor (beta chain) was detected a few times. There are 13 residues in the CDR3. The germline V and J ends were trimmed by 7 bases and 5 bases, with 11 bases remaining between them. Germline V gene sequence: CDR1 MNHNS, CDR2 SASEGT. TCRdb re-called the RT-PCR reads through MiXCR, storing one row per CDR3 protein. The sample has 550,000 to 750,000 distinct CDR3 sequences; approximately 15% are singletons. The receptor's source is a female donor in good health, serving as a healthy control. The rearrangement links TRBV6-1 to TRBJ2-2; D remains ambiguous. Sequences were obtained from memory CD4+ T cells from blood. The chain's CDR3 is CASKEGLTGELFF. The CDR3 coding sequence is TGTGCCAGCAAGGAAGGGTTGACCGGGGAGCTGTTTTTT.